Below are 2 T cell receptor beta chains sequenced from a single sample in a study of a mutant IDH1 vaccine in newly diagnosed glioma. Some clones are missing from TCRdb's copy, which holds only in-frame ones; the method was immunoSEQ multiplex PCR. The table records approximately 88,000 clones, around 77% of them present only once. Time point meaning: baseline, week 1 (first vaccination visit). Treatment denoted: pre-vaccination baseline after standard-of-care therapy. The specimen comprised PBMCs, sampled from a glioma patient treated with radiotherapy, temozolomide or both. These receptors were collected from a man aged 35 to 55 with glioma.

The chain has TRBV10-2 and TRBJ2-7, with D maybe TRBD1 (5 bases). Germline CDR1 WSHSY, CDR2 SAAADI. This CDR3 spans 15 amino acids. The V end was cut by 2 bases, the J end by 3 bases, with 14 bases between. The CDR3 DNA sequence: TGCGCCAGCAGTGAGGGGTCAGGGATTCTCTACGAGCAGTACTTC. It encodes CASSEGSGILYEQYF.

This chain uses TRBV5-6 with TRBJ1-2; D call uncertain. The germline V and J ends were trimmed by 3 bases and 3 bases, with 9 bases remaining between them. The V gene's germline CDR1 is SGHDT and CDR2 YYEEEE. CDR3 size: 13 residues. CDR3 amino acids: CASSSGGDYGYTF. CDR3 DNA sequence: TGTGCCAGCAGCTCGGGTGGGGACTATGGCTACACCTTC.